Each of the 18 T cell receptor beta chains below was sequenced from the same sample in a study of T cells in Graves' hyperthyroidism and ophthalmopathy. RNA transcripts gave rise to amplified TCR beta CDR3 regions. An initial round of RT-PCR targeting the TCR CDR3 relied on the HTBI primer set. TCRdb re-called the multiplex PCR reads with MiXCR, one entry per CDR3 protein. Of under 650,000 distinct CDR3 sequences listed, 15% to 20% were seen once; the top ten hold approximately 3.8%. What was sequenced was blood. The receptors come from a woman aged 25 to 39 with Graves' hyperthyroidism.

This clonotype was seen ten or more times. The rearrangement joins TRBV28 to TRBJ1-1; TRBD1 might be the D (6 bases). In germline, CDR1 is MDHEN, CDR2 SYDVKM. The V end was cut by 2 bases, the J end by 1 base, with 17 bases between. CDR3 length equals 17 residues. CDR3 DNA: TGTGCCAGCAGTTTAAATCGCAGGGGAGGCGGGAACACTGAAGCTTTCTTT. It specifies CASSLNRRGGGNTEAFF.

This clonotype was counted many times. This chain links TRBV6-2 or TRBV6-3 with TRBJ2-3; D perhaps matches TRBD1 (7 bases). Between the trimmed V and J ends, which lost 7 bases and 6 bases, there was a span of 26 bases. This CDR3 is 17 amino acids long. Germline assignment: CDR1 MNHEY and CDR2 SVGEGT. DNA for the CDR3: TGTGCCAGCAACCAAGTTACTGGAGGGGGCGCCAGGGATACGCAGTATTTT. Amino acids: CASNQVTGGGARDTQYF.

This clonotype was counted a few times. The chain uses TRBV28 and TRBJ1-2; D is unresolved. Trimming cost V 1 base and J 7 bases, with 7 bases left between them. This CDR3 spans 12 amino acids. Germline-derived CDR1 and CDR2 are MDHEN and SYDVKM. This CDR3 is CASSLSGFGYTF. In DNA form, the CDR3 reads TGTGCCAGCAGTTTATCGGGGTTTGGCTACACCTTC.

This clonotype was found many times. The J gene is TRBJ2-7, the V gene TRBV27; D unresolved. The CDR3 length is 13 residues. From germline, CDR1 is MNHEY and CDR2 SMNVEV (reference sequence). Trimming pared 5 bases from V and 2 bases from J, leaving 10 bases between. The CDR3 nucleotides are TGTGCCAGCAGTCCCTCCTCCCCCTACGAGCAGTACTTC. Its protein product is CASSPSSPYEQYF.

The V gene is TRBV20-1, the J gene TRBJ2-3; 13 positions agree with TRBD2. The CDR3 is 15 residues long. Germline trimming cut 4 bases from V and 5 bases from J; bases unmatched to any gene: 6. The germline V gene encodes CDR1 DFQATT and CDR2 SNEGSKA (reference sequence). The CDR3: CSATGLAGVRDTQYF. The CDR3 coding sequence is TGCAGTGCTACCGGACTAGCGGGAGTGCGAGATACGCAGTATTTT.

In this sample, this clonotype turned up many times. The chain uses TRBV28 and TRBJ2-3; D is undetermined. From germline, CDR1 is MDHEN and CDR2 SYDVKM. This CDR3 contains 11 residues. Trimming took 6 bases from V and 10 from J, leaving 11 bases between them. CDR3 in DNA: TGTGCCAGCAGCTCAACTCGGGCGCAGTATTTT. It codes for CASSSTRAQYF.

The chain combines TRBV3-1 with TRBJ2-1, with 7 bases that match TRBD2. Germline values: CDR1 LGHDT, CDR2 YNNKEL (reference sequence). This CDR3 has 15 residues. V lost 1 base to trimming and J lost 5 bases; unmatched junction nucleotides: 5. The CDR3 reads CASSQASGINNEQFF. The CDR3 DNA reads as TGTGCCAGCAGCCAAGCTAGCGGAATCAACAATGAGCAGTTCTTC.

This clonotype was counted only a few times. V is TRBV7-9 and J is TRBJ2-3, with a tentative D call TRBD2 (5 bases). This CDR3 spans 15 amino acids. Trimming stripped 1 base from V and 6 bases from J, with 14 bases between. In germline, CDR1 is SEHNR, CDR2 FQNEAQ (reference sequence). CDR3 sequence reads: CASSLGATRGDTQYF. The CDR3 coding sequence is TGTGCCAGCAGCTTAGGAGCTACCCGGGGTGATACGCAGTATTTT.

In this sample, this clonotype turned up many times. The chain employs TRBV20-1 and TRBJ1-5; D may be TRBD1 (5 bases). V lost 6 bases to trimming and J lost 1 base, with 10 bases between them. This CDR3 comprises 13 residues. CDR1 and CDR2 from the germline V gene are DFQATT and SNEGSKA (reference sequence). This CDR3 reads CSAGTLSNQPQHF. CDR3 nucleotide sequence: TGCAGTGCAGGGACCTTGAGCAATCAGCCCCAGCATTTT.

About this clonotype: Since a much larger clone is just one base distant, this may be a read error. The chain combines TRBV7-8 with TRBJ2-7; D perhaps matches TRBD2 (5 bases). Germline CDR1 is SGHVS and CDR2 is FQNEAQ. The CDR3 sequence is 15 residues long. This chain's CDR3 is CASSSRAGSSYEQHF. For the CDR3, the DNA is TGTGCCAGCAGCTCTAGGGCTGGGAGCTCCTACGAGCAGCACTTC.

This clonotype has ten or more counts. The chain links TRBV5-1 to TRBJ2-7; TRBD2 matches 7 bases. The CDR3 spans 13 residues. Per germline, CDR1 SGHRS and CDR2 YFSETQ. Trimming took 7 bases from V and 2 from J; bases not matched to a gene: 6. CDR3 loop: CASGTAGTYEQYF. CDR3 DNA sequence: TGCGCCAGCGGTACAGCGGGAACCTACGAGCAGTACTTC.

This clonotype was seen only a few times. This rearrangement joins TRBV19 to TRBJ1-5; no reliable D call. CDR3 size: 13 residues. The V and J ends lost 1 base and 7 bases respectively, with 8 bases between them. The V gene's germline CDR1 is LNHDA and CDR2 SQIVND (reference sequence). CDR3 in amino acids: CASSIGTPQPQHF. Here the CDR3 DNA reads TGTGCCAGTAGTATAGGAACTCCCCAGCCCCAGCATTTT.

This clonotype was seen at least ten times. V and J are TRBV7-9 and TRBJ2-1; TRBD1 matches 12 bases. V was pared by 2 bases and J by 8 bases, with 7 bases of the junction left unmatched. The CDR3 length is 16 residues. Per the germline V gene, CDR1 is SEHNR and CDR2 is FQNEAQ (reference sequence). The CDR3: CASSLRAGQGAYEQFF. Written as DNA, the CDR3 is TGTGCCAGCAGCTTAAGGGCGGGACAGGGGGCCTATGAGCAGTTCTTC.

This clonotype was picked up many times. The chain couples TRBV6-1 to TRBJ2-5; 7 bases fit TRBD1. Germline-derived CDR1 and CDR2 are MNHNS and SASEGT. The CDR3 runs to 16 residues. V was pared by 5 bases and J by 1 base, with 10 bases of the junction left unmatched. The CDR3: CASSSPVGQIQETQYF. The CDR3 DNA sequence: TGTGCCAGCAGTTCCCCCGTGGGACAGATCCAAGAGACCCAGTACTTC.

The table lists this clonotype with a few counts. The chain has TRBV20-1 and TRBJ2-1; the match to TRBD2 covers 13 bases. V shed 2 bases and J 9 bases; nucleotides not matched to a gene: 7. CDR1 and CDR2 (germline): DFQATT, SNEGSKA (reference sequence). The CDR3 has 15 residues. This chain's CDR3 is CSARPRTSGRGEQFF. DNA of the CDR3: TGCAGTGCTAGACCGCGAACTAGCGGGAGGGGTGAGCAGTTCTTC.

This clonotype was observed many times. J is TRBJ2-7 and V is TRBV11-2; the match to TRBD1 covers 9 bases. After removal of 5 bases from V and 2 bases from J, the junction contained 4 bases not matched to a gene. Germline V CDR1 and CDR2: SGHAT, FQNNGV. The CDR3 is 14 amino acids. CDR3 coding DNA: TGTGCCAGCAGCGTACAGGGGGCCGCCTACGAGCAGTACTTC. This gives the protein CASSVQGAAYEQYF.

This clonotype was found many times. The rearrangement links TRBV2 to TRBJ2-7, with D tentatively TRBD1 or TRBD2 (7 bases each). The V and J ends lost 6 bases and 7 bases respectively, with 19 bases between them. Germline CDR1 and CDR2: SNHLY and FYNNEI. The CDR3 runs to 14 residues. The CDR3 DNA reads TGTGCCAGCAGGGGGGACAGCGGGATCGGAGAGCAGTACTTC. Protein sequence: CASRGDSGIGEQYF. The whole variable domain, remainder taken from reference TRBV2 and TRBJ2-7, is EPEVTQTPSHQVTQMGQEVILRCVPISNHLYFYWYRQILGQKVEFLVSFYNNEISEKSEIFDDQFSVERPDGSNFTLKIRSTKLEDSAMYFCASRGDSGIGEQYFGPGTRLTVT.

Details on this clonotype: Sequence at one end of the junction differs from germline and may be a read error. The DNA for the CDR3 is TGCAGCGGGGTGGGACGGACTGAGCAGTCCTTC. Protein product: CSGVGRTEQSF. V gene TRBV29-1 combines with J gene TRBJ2-1; D is possibly TRBD1 or TRBD2 (5 bases each). Germline CDR1 and CDR2: SQVTM and ANQGSEA. The CDR3 runs 11 residues.